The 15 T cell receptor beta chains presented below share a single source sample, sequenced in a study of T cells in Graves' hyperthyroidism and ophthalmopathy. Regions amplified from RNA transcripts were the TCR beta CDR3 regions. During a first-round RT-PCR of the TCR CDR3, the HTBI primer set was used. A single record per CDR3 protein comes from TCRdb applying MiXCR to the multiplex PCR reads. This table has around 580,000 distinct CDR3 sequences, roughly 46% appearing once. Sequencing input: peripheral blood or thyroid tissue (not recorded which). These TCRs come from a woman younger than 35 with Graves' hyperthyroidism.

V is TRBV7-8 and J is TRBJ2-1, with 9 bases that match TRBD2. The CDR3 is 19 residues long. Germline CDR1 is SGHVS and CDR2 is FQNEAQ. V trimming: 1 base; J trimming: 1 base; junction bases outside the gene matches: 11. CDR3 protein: CASSLGWREGLRSYNEQFF. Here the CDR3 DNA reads TGTGCCAGCAGCTTAGGTTGGCGGGAGGGGTTAAGGTCCTACAATGAGCAGTTCTTC.

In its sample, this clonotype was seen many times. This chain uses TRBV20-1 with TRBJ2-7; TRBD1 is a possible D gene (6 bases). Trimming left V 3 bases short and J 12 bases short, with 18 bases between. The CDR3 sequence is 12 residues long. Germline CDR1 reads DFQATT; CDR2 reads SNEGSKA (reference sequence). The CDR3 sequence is CSASTQGHTRYF. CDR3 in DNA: TGCAGTGCTAGTACCCAGGGGCACACCAGGTACTTC.

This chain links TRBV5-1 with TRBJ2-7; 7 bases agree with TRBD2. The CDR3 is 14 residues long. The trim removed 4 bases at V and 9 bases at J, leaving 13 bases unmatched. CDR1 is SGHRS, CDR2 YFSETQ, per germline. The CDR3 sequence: CASSPRGSGDGQYF. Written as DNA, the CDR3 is TGCGCCAGCAGCCCCCGCGGGAGCGGGGACGGGCAGTACTTC. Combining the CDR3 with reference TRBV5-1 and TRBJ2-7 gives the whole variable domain KAGVTQTPRYLIKTRGQQVTLSCSPISGHRSVSWYQQTPGQGLQFLFEYFSETQRNKGNFPGRFSGRQFSNSRSEMNVSTLELGDSALYLCASSPRGSGDGQYFGPGTRLTVT.

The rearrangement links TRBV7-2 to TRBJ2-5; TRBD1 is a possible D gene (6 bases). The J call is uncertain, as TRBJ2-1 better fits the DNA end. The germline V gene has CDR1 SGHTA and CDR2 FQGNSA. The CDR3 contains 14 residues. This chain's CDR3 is CASSLGGPRWPQFF. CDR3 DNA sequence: TGTGCCAGCAGCTTAGGGGGGCCCAGGTGGCCCCAGTTCTTC.

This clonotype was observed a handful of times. The CDR3 coding sequence is TGCAGTGCTAGCCCAATACAGGGGCCCGAAGGGCCCCTCCACTTT. Its translation is CSASPIQGPEGPLHF. The chain combines TRBV20-1 with TRBJ1-6, with 7 nucleotides matching TRBD1. Unmatched junction bases numbered 15, after V lost 3 bases and J lost 13 bases. The germline V gene encodes CDR1 DFQATT and CDR2 SNEGSKA (reference sequence). CDR3 size: 15 residues.

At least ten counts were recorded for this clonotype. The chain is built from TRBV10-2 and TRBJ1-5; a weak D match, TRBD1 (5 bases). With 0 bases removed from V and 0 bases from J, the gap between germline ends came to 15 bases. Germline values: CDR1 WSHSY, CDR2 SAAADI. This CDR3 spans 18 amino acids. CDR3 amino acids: CASSESFGGTASNQPQHF. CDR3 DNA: TGCGCCAGCAGTGAGTCGTTTGGGGGAACCGCTAGCAATCAGCCCCAGCATTTT.

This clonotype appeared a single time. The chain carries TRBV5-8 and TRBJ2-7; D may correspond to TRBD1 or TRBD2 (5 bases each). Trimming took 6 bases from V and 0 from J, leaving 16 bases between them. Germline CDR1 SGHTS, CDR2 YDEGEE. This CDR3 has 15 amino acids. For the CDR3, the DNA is TGTGCCAGCAACGAACCGGGACGGAGCTCCTACGAGCAGTACTTC. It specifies CASNEPGRSSYEQYF.

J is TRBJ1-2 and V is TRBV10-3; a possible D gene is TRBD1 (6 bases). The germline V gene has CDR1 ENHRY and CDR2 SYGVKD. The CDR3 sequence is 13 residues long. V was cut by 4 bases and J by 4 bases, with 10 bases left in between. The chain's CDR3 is CAISGAGAYGYTF. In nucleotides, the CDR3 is TGTGCCATCAGTGGAGCGGGGGCCTATGGCTACACCTTC.

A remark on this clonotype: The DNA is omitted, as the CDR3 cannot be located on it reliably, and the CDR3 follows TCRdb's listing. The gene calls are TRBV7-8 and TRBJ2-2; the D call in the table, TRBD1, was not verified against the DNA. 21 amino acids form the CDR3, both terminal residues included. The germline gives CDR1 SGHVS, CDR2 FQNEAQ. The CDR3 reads CASSFYICSARRTGHTGELFF.

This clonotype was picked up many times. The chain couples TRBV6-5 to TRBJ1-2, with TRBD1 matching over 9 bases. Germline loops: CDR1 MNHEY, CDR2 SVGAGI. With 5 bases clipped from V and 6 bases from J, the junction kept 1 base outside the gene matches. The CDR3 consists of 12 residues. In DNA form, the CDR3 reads TGTGCCAGCAGTGGACAGGGGAATGGCTACACCTTC. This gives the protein CASSGQGNGYTF.

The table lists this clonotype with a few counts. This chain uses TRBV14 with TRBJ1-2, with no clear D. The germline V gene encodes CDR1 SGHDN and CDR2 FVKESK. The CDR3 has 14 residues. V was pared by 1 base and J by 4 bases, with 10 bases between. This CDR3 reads CASSQGDGPYGYTF. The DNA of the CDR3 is TGTGCCAGCAGCCAAGGAGACGGACCCTATGGCTACACCTTC.

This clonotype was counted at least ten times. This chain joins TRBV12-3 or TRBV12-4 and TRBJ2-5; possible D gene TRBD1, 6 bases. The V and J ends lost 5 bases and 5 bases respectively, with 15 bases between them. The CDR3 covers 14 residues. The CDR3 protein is CASSGTQGFETQYF. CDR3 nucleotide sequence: TGTGCCAGCAGTGGCACTCAGGGGTTCGAGACCCAGTACTTC.

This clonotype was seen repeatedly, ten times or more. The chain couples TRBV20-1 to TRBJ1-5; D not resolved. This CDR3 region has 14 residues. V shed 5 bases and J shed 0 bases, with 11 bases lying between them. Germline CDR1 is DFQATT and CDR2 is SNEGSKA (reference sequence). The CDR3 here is CSAQEGTSNQPQHF. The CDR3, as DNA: TGCAGTGCTCAAGAGGGCACTAGCAATCAGCCCCAGCATTTT.

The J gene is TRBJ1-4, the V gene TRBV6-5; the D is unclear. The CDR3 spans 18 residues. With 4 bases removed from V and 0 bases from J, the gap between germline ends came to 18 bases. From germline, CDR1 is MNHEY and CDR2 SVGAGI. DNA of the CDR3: TGTGCCAGCAGTTCCTGGGAGATAAGAGTTGCAACTAATGAAAAACTGTTTTTT. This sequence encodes CASSSWEIRVATNEKLFF.

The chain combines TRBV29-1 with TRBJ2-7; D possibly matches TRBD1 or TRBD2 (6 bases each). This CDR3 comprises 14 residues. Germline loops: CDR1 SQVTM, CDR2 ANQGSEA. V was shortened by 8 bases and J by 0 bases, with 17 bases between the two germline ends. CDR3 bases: TGCAGCACCGGGGGCAGGGATTACTCCTACGAGCAGTACTTC. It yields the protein CSTGGRDYSYEQYF.